The T cell receptor beta chain under discussion was sequenced for a study of T cells in Graves' hyperthyroidism and ophthalmopathy. Looking at the study overall: Prior to any treatment, at the point of initial diagnosis, peripheral blood was collected.

This clonotype was seen just once. Graves' hyperthyroidism was deemed stable absent ophthalmopathy progression within 18 months. Patients aged 18 to 65 had newly diagnosed hyperthyroidism of under 2 months' duration. PBMCs came from less than 11 ml fresh peripheral blood. Germline V gene data show CDR1 as KGHDR and CDR2 as SFDVKD. The ends were cut back, 1 base at V and 0 bases at J, with 13 bases in the middle. CDR3 size: 17 residues. The TCR beta CDR3 regions underwent amplification using RNA transcripts as the source. The HTBI set primed first-round TCR CDR3 RT-PCR. MiXCR was run by TCRdb on the multiplex PCR reads, yielding one entry per CDR3 protein. Of more than 600,000 distinct CDR3 sequences listed, about a sixth were seen once; the top ten hold roughly 8%.

The source material was blood. This sequence originates from a man aged 18 to 29 with Graves' hyperthyroidism. The genes are TRBV24-1 and TRBJ2-3; weak D call: TRBD2 (6 bases). The CDR3 sequence is CATSDFLGGISTDTQYF. DNA for the CDR3: TGTGCCACCAGTGATTTCTTGGGGGGAATTAGCACAGATACGCAGTATTTT.